This T cell receptor beta chain was captured in a study of HIV-infected patients and healthy controls. General study results and limits: MAIT alpha-chain CDR3s were frequent in healthy controls, depleted in HIV+.

All unsorted peripheral T cells were captured because whole blood was used without fractionation. Reverse transcription used 450 to 500 ng RNA and constant-region primers for alpha and beta. Each of the alpha and beta chains got its own library through chain-specific third strand synthesis with indices. TCRdb reanalysed the 5' RACE reads using MiXCR and keeps one entry per CDR3 protein. Among approximately 9,700 distinct CDR3 sequences listed, roughly 5.6% were seen once. Judged by abundance, this clonotype is medium-sized (0.01 to 0.1%). No antigen is known for it. The CDR3 has 13 residues. Germline CDR1 is SGHRS and CDR2 is YFSETQ. Trimming left V 2 bases short and J 5 bases short, with 9 bases between.

This sequence was found in an adult with HIV infection. The sample was blood, taken before antiretroviral therapy. The genes are TRBV5-1 and TRBJ2-3; the D is unclear. In DNA, the CDR3 is TGCGCCAGCAGCTTAGGAATCGGAGATACGCAGTATTTT. Translated: CASSLGIGDTQYF.